These T cell receptor beta chains were read from a single sample in a study of CD8 T cells in Susac syndrome. MiXCR, applied by TCRdb to the immunoSEQ multiplex PCR reads, yields one record per CDR3 protein. The sample includes 150,000 to 200,000 distinct CDR3 sequences, roughly 92% seen only once; the top ten take 0.09% to 0.1%. Input material: CD4+ T cells from PBMCs. These receptor sequences come from a human donor with multiple sclerosis. The CDR3 runs from the conserved cysteine through the conserved F or W. D genes are given only for firm matches. Not every row has a clone size; where given, it reads once, few, many or a size class.

cdr3_aa cdr3_nt v_call clone_size d_call j_call
CASSLEDIQMGTQYF TGCGCCAGCAGCTTGGAAGATATCCAGATGGGGACCCAGTACTTC TRBV5-1 - - TRBJ2-5
CASSPQGQGTKLFF TGTGCCAGCAGTCCCCAGGGACAGGGTACGAAACTGTTTTTT TRBV12-3/TRBV12-4 - TRBD1 TRBJ1-4
CASSSYRGTEAFF TGTGCCAGCAGCTCGTACAGGGGCACTGAAGCTTTCTTT TRBV5-6 - TRBD1 TRBJ1-1
CASSLGEPYNEQFF TGCGCCAGCAGCTTGGGGGAGCCCTACAATGAGCAGTTCTTC TRBV5-1 - - TRBJ2-1
CASSLAGFNEQYF TGTGCCAGCAGCTTGGCAGGGTTTAACGAGCAGTACTTC TRBV7-2 - - TRBJ2-7
CASSKRQAGGPCTDTQYF TGTGCCAGCAGCAAAAGGCAAGCGGGGGGCCCCTGCACAGATACGCAGTATTTT TRBV21-1 - - TRBJ2-3
CASSQNTGGVETQYF TGCGCCAGCAGCCAAAACACGGGAGGGGTGGAGACCCAGTACTTC TRBV4-3 - TRBD2 TRBJ2-5
CASSQGQINEKLFF TGCGCCAGCAGCCAAGGACAGATTAATGAAAAACTGTTTTTT TRBV4-3 - - TRBJ1-4
CAWSRTSHEQFF TGTGCCTGGAGTAGGACTAGCCATGAGCAGTTCTTC TRBV30 - TRBD2 TRBJ2-1
CASSDIGQDYPYF TGCGCCAGCAGCGATATCGGACAGGACTATCCGTACTTC TRBV5-1 - - TRBJ2-4
CAWRSPGSYEQYF TGTGCCTGGAGAAGCCCGGGCTCCTACGAGCAGTACTTC TRBV30 - - TRBJ2-7
CASSSGLFQETQYF TGTGCCAGCAGCTCAGGACTATTCCAAGAGACCCAGTACTTC TRBV5-4 - - TRBJ2-5
CASKPGGRNSGGYTF TGTGCCAGCAAGCCGGGGGGGAGAAACTCGGGTGGCTACACCTTC TRBV28 - - TRBJ1-2
CASRAGTLSGEQFF TGCGCCAGCAGGGCCGGGACCCTCTCCGGTGAGCAGTTCTTC TRBV5-1 - - TRBJ2-1
CASSYSGQATIQYF TGTGCCAGCAGTTACTCGGGACAGGCGACCATTCAGTACTTC TRBV6-5 - TRBD1 TRBJ2-4
CASRQGGVTNEQFF TGTGCCAGCAGACAAGGGGGGGTTACCAATGAGCAGTTCTTC TRBV6-6 - - TRBJ2-1
CASSPLRGRQYF TGTGCCAGCAGTCCCCTGCGGGGCAGGCAGTACTTC TRBV27 - - TRBJ2-7
CASSRTPPGFNEKLFF TGTGCCAGCAGTCGAACCCCCCCGGGGTTTAACGAAAAACTGTTTTTT TRBV12-3/TRBV12-4 - - TRBJ1-4
CAAGTGSSGANVLTF TGTGCCGCAGGGACAGGGAGCTCTGGGGCCAACGTCCTGACTTTC TRBV7-2 - TRBD1 TRBJ2-6
CASSHAAERGYQETQYF TGCGCCAGCAGCCACGCAGCAGAAAGGGGGTACCAAGAGACCCAGTACTTC TRBV4-1 - - TRBJ2-5
CARRQGSVTEAFF TGTGCCAGGAGACAGGGTTCGGTCACTGAAGCTTTCTTT TRBV2 - TRBD1 TRBJ1-1
CSASDQGVYDTQYF TGCAGTGCCTCGGACCAGGGGGTCTACGATACGCAGTATTTT TRBV20-1 - TRBD1 TRBJ2-3
CAWNKVSRGGELFF TGTGCCTGGAACAAGGTTTCTAGAGGCGGGGAGCTGTTTTTT TRBV30 - - TRBJ2-2
CASSLAGASGINEQFF TGTGCCAGCAGTTTAGCCGGGGCTAGCGGGATCAATGAGCAGTTCTTC TRBV12-3/TRBV12-4 once TRBD2 TRBJ2-1
CASSPTGTIYNEQFF TGTGCCAGCAGCCCGACCGGGACGATTTACAATGAGCAGTTCTTC TRBV7-8 - - TRBJ2-1
CASSQEAGTAGELFF TGCGCCAGCAGCCAAGAAGCGGGGACGGCCGGGGAGCTGTTTTTT TRBV4-3 - TRBD2 TRBJ2-2
CASSLWQFPYGYTF TGTGCCAGCAGTTTATGGCAGTTCCCTTATGGCTACACCTTC TRBV28 - - TRBJ1-2
CASSRQTGNTEVFF TGTGCCAGCAGCAGACAGACAGGGAACACTGAAGTTTTCTTT TRBV7-9 - TRBD1 TRBJ1-1
CASRPWTGVNTEAFF TGTGCCAGCAGACCCTGGACAGGGGTGAACACTGAAGCTTTCTTT TRBV6-5 - TRBD1 TRBJ1-1
CASSSSLIRSYEQYF TGCGCCAGCAGCTCCTCTCTGATCCGTTCCTACGAGCAGTACTTC TRBV4-1 - - TRBJ2-7
CASSPRTLPYGYTF TGTGCCAGCAGCCCGCGGACACTCCCCTATGGCTACACCTTC TRBV9 once - TRBJ1-2
CASSPSTWEQFF TGTGCCAGCAGCCCCTCGACTTGGGAGCAGTTCTTC TRBV3-1 - - TRBJ2-1
CAWTAGNYEQYF TGTGCCTGGACGGCAGGGAACTACGAGCAGTACTTC TRBV30 - - TRBJ2-7
CASRGDRVGGTDTQYF TGTGCCAGCAGGGGGGACAGGGTTGGGGGCACAGATACGCAGTATTTT TRBV6-1 - TRBD1 TRBJ2-3
CASRSTGGSYEQYF TGTGCCAGCAGATCGACAGGGGGATCCTACGAGCAGTACTTC TRBV27 - TRBD1 TRBJ2-7
CASSPLVAGGRYEQYF TGCGCCAGCAGCCCCTTAGTTGCGGGAGGGCGGTACGAGCAGTACTTC TRBV4-1 - TRBD2 TRBJ2-7
CASSRWASSSYNEQFF TGCGCCAGCAGCCGGTGGGCGTCCAGCTCCTACAATGAGCAGTTCTTC TRBV5-1 - - TRBJ2-1
CASSPVGVTGRPQHF TGTGCCAGTAGCCCCGTCGGGGTGACGGGTAGGCCCCAGCATTTT TRBV19 - - TRBJ1-5
CASSQEGDTEAFF TGCGCCAGCAGCCAAGAAGGGGACACTGAAGCTTTCTTT TRBV4-3 - - TRBJ1-1
CSARPPSGETQYF TGCAGTGCTAGACCCCCTTCAGGAGAGACCCAGTACTTC TRBV20-1 - - TRBJ2-5
CASSQDRYHSNQPQHF TGTGCCAGCAGCCAGGACAGGTATCATAGCAATCAGCCCCAGCATTTT TRBV6-1 - TRBD1 TRBJ1-5
CSARLAGPQETQYF TGCAGTGCTAGACTAGCGGGGCCCCAAGAGACCCAGTACTTC TRBV20-1 - TRBD2 TRBJ2-5
CASSPPLGQGNTIYF TGTGCCAGCAGTCCCCCTTTAGGGCAGGGAAACACCATATATTTT TRBV28 - - TRBJ1-3
CASTGGTARDTQYF TGTGCCAGCACAGGCGGGACCGCGCGAGATACGCAGTATTTT TRBV2 once - TRBJ2-3
CASSRTGNPQAFF TGCGCCAGCAGCCGAACAGGGAACCCGCAGGCTTTCTTT TRBV5-1 once - TRBJ1-1
CASSQNSAFRPYEQYF TGTGCCAGCAGCCAAAACTCGGCCTTTAGGCCCTACGAGCAGTACTTC TRBV4-2 - - TRBJ2-7
CASSSFSSGTGDSPLHF TGCGCCAGCAGCTCCTTCTCCAGTGGGACAGGGGATTCACCCCTCCACTTT TRBV5-1 few TRBD1 TRBJ1-6
CASSALGTGGGEQFF TGTGCCAGCAGTGCACTTGGGACAGGGGGCGGGGAGCAGTTCTTC TRBV12-3/TRBV12-4 - TRBD1 TRBJ2-1
CASSYTWTSGRGKETQYF TGTGCCAGCAGTTACACATGGACTAGCGGGAGGGGTAAGGAGACCCAGTACTTC TRBV6-2/TRBV6-3 - TRBD2 TRBJ2-5